The 19 T cell receptor beta chains below all came from one sample that was sequenced in a study of OX40 agonist ivuxolimab in advanced cancers. Libraries came from the immunoSEQ multiplex PCR assay. In its TCRdb copy, this immuneACCESS table keeps in-frame sequences only and misses some clones. Where compared with another copy, unresolved V genes explain less than half of these, and the others have no known cause. The table for this sample lists 70,000 to 85,000 clones; 75% to 85% of them were counted only once. The top ten clones comprise over 0.95% of the sample. The sequenced sample was CD4+ or CD8+ T cells sorted from blood, obtained in a trial of the OX40 agonist ivuxolimab. The receptors here all came from an adult with an advanced solid tumor such as melanoma, head and neck, liver or kidney cancer.

This clone was observed a single time. This chain links TRBV6-6 with TRBJ2-7, with D hard to call. The CDR3 length is 14 residues. Per germline, CDR1 MNHNY and CDR2 SVGAGI (reference sequence). The V end was cut by 2 bases, the J end by 2 bases, with 10 bases between. The DNA of the CDR3 is TGTGCCAGCAGTTACCTTGGTCCGCCCTACGAGCAGTACTTC. This sequence encodes CASSYLGPPYEQYF.

J is TRBJ2-7 and V is TRBV28, with D maybe TRBD1 (5 bases). The germline gives CDR1 MDHEN, CDR2 SYDVKM. V gave up 2 bases and J gave up 4 bases, with 6 bases separating them. This CDR3 contains 12 residues. CDR3 region: CASSLQGYEQYF. In nucleotides, the CDR3 is TGTGCCAGCAGTTTACAGGGTTACGAGCAGTACTTC.

The chain links TRBV11-2 to TRBJ1-2; a weak D match, TRBD1 (5 bases). Germline V CDR1 and CDR2: SGHAT, FQNNGV. The CDR3 has 12 amino acids. V lost 4 bases and J 8 bases, leaving 11 bases between the germline ends. CDR3 bases: TGTGCCAGCAGCTCAGAGGGGCGAGGCTACACCTTC. Residues: CASSSEGRGYTF.

This CDR3 reads CASSLVPSGKQETQYF. In DNA form, the CDR3 reads TGTGCCAGCAGCTTGGTCCCCTCAGGGAAACAAGAGACCCAGTACTTC. The chain joins TRBV5-4 to TRBJ2-5; tentatively, D is TRBD1 (5 bases). V was clipped by 0 bases and J by 2 bases, with 14 bases between them. The germline V gene has CDR1 SGHNT and CDR2 YYREEE (reference sequence). The CDR3 runs 16 residues.

The V gene is TRBV5-1, the J gene TRBJ2-6; 9 bases fit TRBD1. The trim removed 5 bases at V and 1 base at J, leaving 7 bases unmatched. The CDR3 has 17 amino acids. Germline CDR1 SGHRS, CDR2 YFSETQ. The CDR3 DNA sequence: TGCGCCAGCAGTTCCGGGACAGGGTCATCTGGGGCCAACGTCCTGACTTTC. Translation gives CASSSGTGSSGANVLTF.

In DNA, the CDR3 is TGTGCCAGCAGCGGGTGGACTAGCGGGGGGGAGACCCAGTACTTC. Translation gives CASSGWTSGGETQYF. V and J are TRBV5-4 and TRBJ2-5; 14 bases map to TRBD2. Germline CDR1 reads SGHNT; CDR2 reads YYREEE (reference sequence). J was trimmed by 5 bases and V by 4 bases; bases with no gene match: 4. This CDR3 contains 15 residues.

This clone has just a few counts. The V call is TRBV29-1, the J call TRBJ2-2; 10 bases fit TRBD1. The CDR3 has 14 residues. Germline CDR1 SQVTM, CDR2 ANQGSEA. The trim removed 6 bases at V and 6 bases at J, leaving 7 bases unmatched. The CDR3 region has the DNA TGCAGCGTCGGCGGACAGGGGGAGCCCGGGGAGCTGTTTTTT. It encodes CSVGGQGEPGELFF.

J is TRBJ1-1 and V is TRBV7-2; D is perhaps TRBD1 (5 bases). The CDR3 sequence is 15 residues long. V was clipped by 1 base and J by 5 bases, with 14 bases between them. Germline V gene sequence: CDR1 SGHTA, CDR2 FQGNSA. CDR3: CASSLVGVGGTEAFF. DNA of the CDR3: TGTGCCAGCAGCTTAGTAGGGGTCGGGGGGACTGAAGCTTTCTTT.

The rearrangement links TRBV23-1 to TRBJ2-2; a possible D gene is TRBD1 (5 bases). TRBV23-1 is recorded as an ORF, its role being uncertain. This CDR3 is built from 15 residues. V gave up 5 bases and J gave up 0 bases, with 10 bases separating them. In DNA, the CDR3 is TGCGCCAGCAGTTCCCGGACACCGAACACCGGGGAGCTGTTTTTT. It yields the protein CASSSRTPNTGELFF.

CDR3 nucleotides: TGTGCCAGCAGCTTAGGGCGGAGGGTTGAGCAGTACTTC. This gives the protein CASSLGRRVEQYF. The gene calls are TRBV7-2 and TRBJ2-7, with D perhaps matching TRBD2 (6 bases). Trimming removed 1 base from V and 7 bases from J, with 11 bases in between. Germline-derived CDR1 and CDR2 are SGHTA and FQGNSA. The CDR3 consists of 13 residues.

This chain links TRBV5-1 with TRBJ1-4; D might be TRBD1 (5 bases). Trimming took 0 bases from V and 2 from J, leaving 11 bases between them. From germline, CDR1 is SGHRS and CDR2 YFSETQ. This CDR3 has 16 residues. The CDR3 region has the DNA TGCGCCAGCAGCTTGGCCCCGGGGCGGACTAATGAAAAACTGTTTTTT. Translation gives CASSLAPGRTNEKLFF.

The rearrangement links TRBV5-5 to TRBJ1-5; D may be TRBD1 (5 bases). Per the germline V gene, CDR1 is SGHKS and CDR2 is YYEKEE (reference sequence). This CDR3 has 12 amino acids. Trimming stripped 4 bases from V and 10 bases from J, with 12 bases between. For the CDR3, the DNA is TGTGCCAGCAGCACCTCCCAGGGTCCCCAGCATTTT. Translating it yields CASSTSQGPQHF.

The chain recombines TRBV7-2 with TRBJ1-5; D not resolved. CDR1 is SGHTA and CDR2 is FQGNSA in the germline V gene. The ends were cut back, 1 base at V and 7 bases at J, with 8 bases in the middle. The length of the CDR3 is 13 residues. The DNA of the CDR3 is TGTGCCAGCAGCTTAGAGGGTCCACAGCCCCAGCATTTT. Its translation: CASSLEGPQPQHF.

The rearrangement uses TRBV4-2 and TRBJ2-3; TRBD2 matches 12 bases. The junction had 8 bases not matched to a gene; V was cut back by 6 bases and J by 1 base. Germline V gene lookup returns CDR1 LGHNA and CDR2 YNFKEQ. The CDR3 loop spans 17 amino acids. The chain's CDR3 is CASSYWPSGGGTDTQYF. The DNA of the CDR3 is TGTGCCAGCAGTTATTGGCCTAGCGGGGGGGGCACAGATACGCAGTATTTT.

The chain has TRBV5-4 and TRBJ2-2, with 8 positions matching TRBD1. Germline lookup yields CDR1 SGHNT and CDR2 YYREEE (reference sequence). The V and J ends lost 4 bases and 1 base, in that order; junction bases with no gene match: 3. The CDR3 runs to 15 residues. The CDR3 DNA reads as TGTGCCAGCAGCCCCAGGGGGCAGAACACCGGGGAGCTGTTTTTT. Translated: CASSPRGQNTGELFF. Looking up the rest from reference TRBV5-4 and TRBJ2-2 gives the full variable domain: ETGVTQSPTHLIKTRGQQVTLRCSSQSGHNTVSWYQQALGQGPQFIFQYYREEENGRGNFPPRFSGLQFPNYSSELNVNALELDDSALYLCASSPRGQNTGELFFGEGSRLTVL.

This clone was counted a few times. The chain employs TRBV7-2 and TRBJ2-7; weak D call: TRBD1 (6 bases). Germline V gene data show CDR1 as SGHTA and CDR2 as FQGNSA. Trimming left V 2 bases short and J 7 bases short, with 18 bases between. The CDR3 extends over 15 amino acids. This CDR3 is CASSLLSLGAGEQYF. The CDR3 DNA reads as TGTGCCAGCAGCTTACTGAGTTTGGGGGCCGGGGAGCAGTACTTC.

The chain recombines TRBV18 with TRBJ2-1; tentative D call: TRBD1 (6 bases). CDR1 KGHSH and CDR2 LQKENI come from the germline V gene. Trimming pared 5 bases from V and 8 bases from J, leaving 13 bases between. The CDR3 is 13 residues long. CDR3 region: CASSSKQGDEQFF. The CDR3 DNA is TGTGCCAGCTCATCAAAACAGGGTGATGAGCAGTTCTTC. Full variable domain (missing parts from reference TRBV18 and TRBJ2-1): NAGVMQNPRHLVRRRGQEARLRCSPMKGHSHVYWYRQLPEEGLKFMVYLQKENIIDESGMPKERFSAEFPKEGPSILRIQQVVRGDSAAYFCASSSKQGDEQFFGPGTRLTVL.

The chain carries TRBV27 and TRBJ1-2; D not resolved. Between the trimmed V and J ends, which lost 1 base and 5 bases, there was a span of 14 bases. CDR1 MNHEY and CDR2 SMNVEV come from the germline V gene (reference sequence). CDR3 length equals 15 residues. CDR3 in amino acids: CASSLFAAGLYGYTF. The CDR3 nucleotides read TGTGCCAGCAGTTTATTTGCGGCAGGACTTTATGGCTACACCTTC.

The chain employs TRBV28 and TRBJ2-5; maybe TRBD1 (6 bases). Germline-derived CDR1 and CDR2 are MDHEN and SYDVKM. V was trimmed by 9 bases and J by 5 bases, leaving 28 bases between them. There are 17 residues in the CDR3. The CDR3 nucleotides read TGTGCCAGTCTTGGGGTTCAGGGCAGGGGCCATGGGGAGACCCAGTACTTC. It yields the protein CASLGVQGRGHGETQYF.